Each of the 31 T cell receptor beta chains below was sequenced from the same sample in a study of cytomegalovirus exposure and HLA in healthy donors. The study ran its PCR with 60 Vbeta and 13 Jbeta primers. Libraries were prepared by immunoSEQ multiplex PCR; TCRdb keeps only in-frame clonotypes and omits some of them. In the table there are 150,000 to 180,000 clones, 60% to 85% of which are singletons. Sequenced: PBMCs. Receptors were obtained from a woman aged 40 to 50 in good health and CMV-seronegative.

The rearrangement links TRBV11-2 to TRBJ1-5; TRBD1 aligns across 7 bases. The CDR3 is 15 residues long. Trimming took 1 base from V and 6 from J; bases not matched to a gene: 6. Germline V CDR1 and CDR2: SGHAT, FQNNGV. This chain's CDR3 is CASSLGQGAGQPQHF. DNA for the CDR3: TGTGCCAGCAGCTTAGGACAGGGCGCCGGTCAGCCCCAGCATTTT.

The chain has TRBV5-1 and TRBJ2-6, with TRBD1 as a possible D gene (6 bases). The CDR3 spans 16 residues. V was clipped by 1 base and J by 10 bases, with 18 bases between them. Germline CDR1 is SGHRS and CDR2 is YFSETQ. The CDR3 is CASSLTSDRFGNVLTF. DNA for the CDR3: TGCGCCAGCAGCTTGACCTCCGACAGGTTTGGTAACGTCCTGACTTTC.

V and J are TRBV11-3 and TRBJ2-1, with D possibly being TRBD2 (5 bases). V was pared by 5 bases and J by 2 bases, with 10 bases between. CDR3 length equals 14 residues. Germline values: CDR1 SGHNT, CDR2 YENEEA. CDR3 protein: CASSPSGAYNEQFF. CDR3 DNA sequence: TGTGCCAGCAGCCCCTCCGGGGCCTACAATGAGCAGTTCTTC.

The V and J genes are TRBV5-1 and TRBJ2-5, with 8 bases matching TRBD1. V was clipped by 4 bases and J by 4 bases; unmatched bases: 3. CDR3 length: 13 amino acids. The germline V gene has CDR1 SGHRS and CDR2 YFSETQ. The CDR3 nucleotides read TGCGCCAGCAGCCCCGGACAGGGAGAGACCCAGTACTTC. It codes for CASSPGQGETQYF.

This rearrangement joins TRBV27 to TRBJ2-5, with 8 bases lining up with TRBD2. Germline V gene sequence: CDR1 MNHEY, CDR2 SMNVEV (reference sequence). V gave up 5 bases and J gave up 6 bases; unmatched junction bases: 11. The CDR3 is made up of 15 amino acids. The CDR3 DNA is TGTGCCAGCAGTCCCGGACTAGCCTGGGGTAAGACCCAGTACTTC. Translated: CASSPGLAWGKTQYF.

V gene TRBV5-1 combines with J gene TRBJ1-1, with TRBD1 matching 7 bases. V shed 7 bases, J shed 4 bases, and the junction held 10 bases outside the gene matches. From germline, CDR1 is SGHRS and CDR2 YFSETQ. The CDR3 has 14 residues. The CDR3 nucleotides are TGCGCCAGCCGACCTACAGGGGTACGCACTGAAGCTTTCTTT. Amino acids: CASRPTGVRTEAFF.

The V and J genes are TRBV6-6 and TRBJ1-4; the D gene is possibly TRBD1 (5 bases). V shed 6 bases and J shed 6 bases, with 14 bases lying between them. The CDR3 runs 14 residues. Germline V lookup: CDR1 MNHNY, CDR2 SVGAGI (reference sequence). In DNA, the CDR3 is TGTGCCAGCAGAACCCAGGGCGGGGATGAAAAACTGTTTTTT. Translation gives CASRTQGGDEKLFF.

This clone has only one observation. One junction end disagrees with the germline gene, perhaps due to a read error. The chain couples TRBV7-7 to TRBJ2-1, with TRBD2 identical over 11 bases. The germline V gene encodes CDR1 SSHAT and CDR2 FNYEAQ (reference sequence). The CDR3 is 15 amino acids. CDR3 DNA sequence: TGTGCTAGCAGCTCGGGACTAGCGGCCCGCAATGAGCAGTTCTTC. Translation gives CASSSGLAARNEQFF.

The rearrangement joins TRBV28 to TRBJ1-2; 7 bases are a match to TRBD1. Per the germline V gene, CDR1 is MDHEN and CDR2 is SYDVKM. CDR3 length equals 13 residues. V gave up 7 bases and J gave up 9 bases; unmatched junction bases: 11. The CDR3 loop reads CASTEQGTGSYTF. The CDR3 DNA follows: TGTGCCAGCACCGAACAGGGGACTGGGAGCTACACCTTC.

The rearrangement uses TRBV4-1 and TRBJ2-7; D remains unclear. Trimming took 1 base from V and 2 from J, leaving 12 bases between them. The V gene's germline CDR1 is MGHRA and CDR2 YSYEKL. The length of the CDR3 is 15 residues. The CDR3: CASSQGDLLPYEQYF. The CDR3 coding sequence is TGCGCCAGCAGCCAAGGTGACTTATTGCCCTACGAGCAGTACTTC.

The chain has TRBV5-4 and TRBJ2-3; TRBD2 might be the D (5 bases). Germline CDR1 SGHNT, CDR2 YYREEE (reference sequence). The CDR3 runs 16 residues. The V and J ends lost 0 bases and 1 base respectively, with 12 bases between them. This chain's CDR3 is CASSLGLLARTDTQYF. In nucleotides, the CDR3 is TGTGCCAGCAGCTTGGGGCTTCTAGCCCGCACAGATACGCAGTATTTT.

This clone was detected only once. This chain links TRBV15 with TRBJ2-3, with 9 nucleotides matching TRBD1. With V trimmed by 5 bases and J by 4 bases, 10 bases remained unmatched. This CDR3 has 16 residues. Germline CDR1 LNHNV, CDR2 YYDKDF (reference sequence). CDR3 residues: CATSFPGQGAPDTQYF. CDR3 DNA: TGTGCCACCAGCTTCCCGGGACAGGGAGCCCCAGATACGCAGTATTTT.

This clone was observed a handful of times. The chain recombines TRBV29-1 with TRBJ1-2; 7 positions agree with TRBD1. Germline V CDR1 and CDR2: SQVTM, ANQGSEA. This CDR3 region has 12 residues. Trimming removed 6 bases from V and 7 bases from J; junction bases left unmatched: 8. The CDR3 sequence: CSVPNRGSGYTF. The CDR3 region has the DNA TGCAGCGTACCCAACAGGGGATCTGGCTACACCTTC.

The chain employs TRBV7-9 and TRBJ1-1, with D possibly matching TRBD1 (5 bases). This CDR3 is built from 16 residues. The germline V gene encodes CDR1 SEHNR and CDR2 FQNEAQ (reference sequence). The ends were cut back, 4 bases at V and 9 bases at J, with 24 bases in the middle. CDR3 sequence (DNA): TGTGCCAGCAGCTCGGGGGGGTACAGCCGATTCCCCCAAGCTTTCTTT. Translation gives CASSSGGYSRFPQAFF.

The chain uses TRBV6-1 and TRBJ2-7, with 7 bases identical to TRBD2. Trimming cost V 6 bases and J 2 bases; bases outside gene matches: 7. The CDR3 spans 14 residues. Per the germline V gene, CDR1 is MNHNS and CDR2 is SASEGT. CDR3 DNA sequence: TGTGCCAGCAGGAGGGAGGGTAAAGCCTACGAGCAGTACTTC. Protein product: CASRREGKAYEQYF.

The chain combines TRBV28 with TRBJ2-7, with D possibly matching TRBD2 (7 bases). The CDR3 extends over 14 amino acids. Trimming removed 6 bases at V and 4 bases at J, with 16 bases between. CDR1 is MDHEN and CDR2 is SYDVKM in the germline V gene. CDR3 amino acids: CASRERGGSYEQYF. DNA for the CDR3: TGTGCCAGCAGGGAAAGGGGGGGTTCGTACGAGCAGTACTTC.

The rearrangement links TRBV5-1 to TRBJ1-1; D gene uncertain. Germline lookup yields CDR1 SGHRS and CDR2 YFSETQ. The CDR3 is 14 amino acids. Trimming removed 3 bases from V and 6 bases from J, with 15 bases in between. The CDR3 sequence: CASSSGVSGPEAFF. CDR3 coding DNA: TGCGCCAGCAGCTCGGGAGTAAGTGGACCTGAAGCTTTCTTT.

The J gene is TRBJ1-1, the V gene TRBV7-8; 7 nucleotides align to TRBD1. Germline lookup yields CDR1 SGHVS and CDR2 FQNEAQ. CDR3 length equals 14 residues. The V segment lost 5 bases and the J segment 5 bases; nucleotides outside the gene matches: 8. The CDR3 DNA reads TGTGCCAGCAGCCAACAGGGGATTGGGACTGAAGCTTTCTTT. As protein: CASSQQGIGTEAFF.

This chain uses TRBV29-1 with TRBJ1-5; 8 positions agree with TRBD1. CDR1 and CDR2 (germline): SQVTM, ANQGSEA. The V and J ends lost 8 bases and 6 bases, in that order; junction bases with no gene match: 33. This CDR3 region has 21 residues. The CDR3: CSPSRFALWGRWGQVGQPQHF. The CDR3 region has the DNA TGCAGCCCGAGCCGCTTCGCGCTTTGGGGACGCTGGGGACAGGTGGGTCAGCCCCAGCATTTT.

V and J are TRBV5-1 and TRBJ2-3; TRBD1 is a possible D gene (7 bases). V dropped 0 bases and J dropped 5 bases, with 13 bases sitting between them. Looked up from germline, CDR1 is SGHRS and CDR2 is YFSETQ. The CDR3 runs to 15 residues. CDR3 residues: CASSLGQGGEDTQYF. DNA for the CDR3: TGCGCCAGCAGCTTGGGACAGGGCGGGGAAGATACGCAGTATTTT.

Worth noting for this clone: In the same sample, other DNA sequences code for this CDR3. The chain carries TRBV28 and TRBJ1-1, with D unclear. In germline, CDR1 is MDHEN, CDR2 SYDVKM. V shed 6 bases and J shed 3 bases, with 14 bases lying between them. This CDR3 has 14 amino acids. CDR3 sequence: CASRQHGQDTEAFF. DNA for the CDR3: TGTGCCAGCAGGCAACATGGCCAGGACACTGAAGCTTTCTTT.

The chain is built from TRBV11-1 and TRBJ2-1, with 13 bases identical to TRBD2. With 1 base clipped from V and 4 bases from J, the junction kept 1 base outside the gene matches. CDR1 and CDR2 (germline): SGHAT, FQDESV (reference sequence). The CDR3 has 16 residues. The CDR3 protein is CASSLVTSGRYNEQFF. DNA for the CDR3: TGTGCCAGCAGCTTAGTGACTAGCGGGAGGTACAATGAGCAGTTCTTC.

This clone appeared a few times. J is TRBJ1-1 and V is TRBV4-1, with D perhaps matching TRBD1 (5 bases). Germline loops: CDR1 MGHRA, CDR2 YSYEKL. There are 13 residues in the CDR3. V lost 4 bases, J lost 12 bases, and 18 bases lay in between. Written as DNA, the CDR3 is TGCGCCAGCAGCCCTTCAGGGCCAGCTTACCCTTTCTTT. It is translated as CASSPSGPAYPFF.

The chain recombines TRBV5-4 with TRBJ1-4; the D is unclear. Trimming left V 3 bases short and J 3 bases short, with 12 bases between. CDR1 is SGHNT, CDR2 YYREEE, per germline (reference sequence). The CDR3 sequence is 15 residues long. The CDR3 DNA reads TGTGCCAGCAGCTCCGGGCTCGGGGCTAATGAAAAACTGTTTTTT. It encodes CASSSGLGANEKLFF.

The chain carries TRBV7-6 and TRBJ2-1, with D tentatively TRBD2 (6 bases). This CDR3 contains 12 residues. Deletions cut 5 bases from V and 14 bases from J, with 16 bases between. CDR1 and CDR2 (germline): SGHVS, FNYEAQ. CDR3 DNA: TGTGCCAGCAGCCCCTTCCCCGGGGAGGAGTTCTTC. It encodes CASSPFPGEEFF. The variable domain in full, completed from reference TRBV7-6 and TRBJ2-1, reads GAGVSQSPRYKVTKRGQDVALRCDPISGHVSLYWYRQALGQGPEFLTYFNYEAQQDKSGLPNDRFSAERPEGSISTLTIQRTEQRDSAMYRCASSPFPGEEFFGPGTRLTVL.

The chain combines TRBV5-4 with TRBJ1-5; perhaps TRBD1 as D (5 bases). Trimming left V 0 bases short and J 1 base short, with 11 bases between. The CDR3 has 16 amino acids. Germline V lookup: CDR1 SGHNT, CDR2 YYREEE (reference sequence). Written as DNA, the CDR3 is TGTGCCAGCAGCTTGGCCGGGGGAACGAGCAATCAGCCCCAGCATTTT. This codes for CASSLAGGTSNQPQHF.

This rearrangement joins TRBV30 to TRBJ2-7, with a weak D call TRBD1 (5 bases). The CDR3 length is 12 residues. Germline V gene lookup returns CDR1 GTSNPN and CDR2 SVGIG (reference sequence). Deletions cut 4 bases from V and 6 bases from J, with 13 bases between. CDR3 sequence reads: CAWNGQSLEQYF. The DNA for the CDR3 is TGTGCCTGGAATGGACAAAGCCTCGAGCAGTACTTC.

The chain recombines TRBV19 with TRBJ2-2, with TRBD1 as a possible D gene (5 bases). V was pared by 9 bases and J by 9 bases, with 8 bases between. The germline gives CDR1 LNHDA, CDR2 SQIVND (reference sequence). The CDR3 loop spans 10 amino acids. The CDR3 loop is CARDKRELFF. DNA for the CDR3: TGTGCCAGGGACAAGAGGGAGCTGTTTTTT.

This chain links TRBV6-5 with TRBJ2-1; D is possibly TRBD1 (5 bases). The CDR3 is 14 residues long. V was trimmed by 6 bases and J by 10 bases, leaving 19 bases between them. Germline lookup yields CDR1 MNHEY and CDR2 SVGAGI. DNA for the CDR3: TGTGCCAGCAGCCCGGCCCAGGGCTCACGGGAGCAGTTCTTC. It codes for CASSPAQGSREQFF.

This chain uses TRBV2 with TRBJ2-3; TRBD1 agrees at 9 bases. The CDR3 length is 16 residues. The V gene end was trimmed by 8 bases and the J gene end by 5 bases; junction bases not matched to a gene: 14. The germline V gene has CDR1 SNHLY and CDR2 FYNNEI. The CDR3 sequence is CASSLIQGAHGDTQYF. CDR3 nucleotide sequence: TGTGCCAGCTCTCTTATACAGGGGGCTCATGGAGATACGCAGTATTTT. The entire variable domain, with the rest obtained from reference TRBV2 and TRBJ2-3, is as follows: EPEVTQTPSHQVTQMGQEVILRCVPISNHLYFYWYRQILGQKVEFLVSFYNNEISEKSEIFDDQFSVERPDGSNFTLKIRSTKLEDSAMYFCASSLIQGAHGDTQYFGPGTRLTVL.

The gene calls are TRBV2 and TRBJ1-2; D call uncertain. The germline V gene has CDR1 SNHLY and CDR2 FYNNEI. Between the trimmed V and J ends, which lost 6 bases and 8 bases, there was a span of 7 bases. This CDR3 contains 10 residues. CDR3 residues: CASRREGYTF. The CDR3 DNA reads as TGTGCCAGCAGGCGAGAGGGCTACACCTTC.